The source of this T cell receptor (beta chain) is a study of T cells in localized non-small cell lung cancer. The protocol was immunoSEQ multiplex PCR, while the TCRdb copy is restricted to in-frame clones and leaves out a portion. There are around 69,000 clones in the sample; under 90% occur only once, and over 1.5% lies in the top ten. On this clone itself: Its specificity is not known.

Study-wide findings and caveats: There was higher T cell clonality in uninvolved adjacent lung than in tumor, and it was highest there.

The sequence came from a woman aged 35 to 70 with stage I lung adenocarcinoma. Sequenced material: peripheral blood, taken before any cancer treatment.

CDR3 in amino acids: CASSHGQGVGDIQYF. Here the CDR3 DNA reads TGTGCCAGCAGCCACGGACAGGGAGTTGGAGACATTCAGTACTTC. The chain joins TRBV28 to TRBJ2-4; 8 nucleotides agree with TRBD1. CDR1 and CDR2 (germline): MDHEN, SYDVKM. The V and J ends lost 6 bases and 8 bases, in that order; junction bases with no gene match: 12. This CDR3 is 15 amino acids long.